Given below is one TCR beta chain in context. In the authors' methods: The assay estimated nucleated cells by amplifying reference gene primers. The assay was immunoSEQ multiplex PCR, and TCRdb's table has in-frame clones only and misses some. V, J and clone size derive from that table, while D and trimming were established from the DNA sequence. Seen here are fewer than 250,000 clones, roughly 80% observed once, and the top ten hold 7.4%. This specimen comes from a study of blood T cell repertoires in COVID-19. Whole-study context: Samples taken during acute and convalescent COVID-19 were collected in the United States, Italy and Spain. Sources were T cells, B-cell-depleted T cells, or PBMCs; the material itself was cDNA or gDNA.

CDR3 length: 14 residues. V was clipped by 6 bases and J by 2 bases, with 14 bases between them. Germline loops: CDR1 SNHLY, CDR2 FYNNEI. The sample was peripheral blood. This receptor was obtained from a woman between 50 and 59 years old with acute or convalescent COVID-19. The chain employs TRBV2 and TRBJ2-7; weak D call: TRBD1 (5 bases). The CDR3 spells CASRGNGHTYEQYF. In nucleotides, the CDR3 is TGTGCCAGCAGAGGTAACGGACACACCTACGAGCAGTACTTC.